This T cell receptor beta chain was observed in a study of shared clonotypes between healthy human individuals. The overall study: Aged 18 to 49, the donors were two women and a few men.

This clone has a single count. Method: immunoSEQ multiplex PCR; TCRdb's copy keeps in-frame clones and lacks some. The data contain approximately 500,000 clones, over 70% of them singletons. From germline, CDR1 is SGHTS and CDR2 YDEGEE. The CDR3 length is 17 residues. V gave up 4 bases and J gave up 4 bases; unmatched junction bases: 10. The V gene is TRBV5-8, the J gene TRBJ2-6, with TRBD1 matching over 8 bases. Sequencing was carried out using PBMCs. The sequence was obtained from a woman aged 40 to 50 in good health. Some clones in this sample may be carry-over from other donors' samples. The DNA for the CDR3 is TGTGCCAGCAGCCTGACAGGGGCTTTTGGAGGGGCCAACGTCCTGACTTTC. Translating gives CASSLTGAFGGANVLTF.